A selection of T cell receptor beta chains follows, all from one sample in a study of blood T cell repertoires in COVID-19. Repertoires were generated with immunoSEQ multiplex PCR, while TCRdb's copy carries only in-frame clones and drops some. The repertoire consists of some 200,000 clones, with around 87% occurring once and the leading ten covering around 3%. The specimen sequenced was peripheral blood. The source of these receptors is a man aged 40-50 years with active or convalescent COVID-19. Both conserved end residues are trimmed from each CDR3.

j_gene | v_gene | CDR3aa
TRBJ2-1 | TRBV5-4 | ASSSGTSGTEQF
TRBJ1-3 | TRBV11-3 | ASSPRGSGNTIY
TRBJ1-4 | TRBV27 | ATRTGGNGKLF
TRBJ1-1 | TRBV4-1 | ASSQVEQGYSAF
TRBJ2-2 | TRBV2 | ASRDSPTGELF
TRBJ2-7 | TRBV15 | ATSTRQGRDYEQY
TRBJ2-2 | TRBV4-3 | ASSHSGGNTGELF
TRBJ2-1 | TRBV29-1 | SVDAFPGQGTYNEQF
TRBJ2-7 | TRBV6-1 | ASSDPGQGAKEQY
TRBJ2-5 | TRBV9 | ASSVAGGGGETQY
TRBJ2-2 | TRBV24-1 | ATSDSILGRDTGELF
TRBJ1-3 | TRBV30 | AWSVRGNSGNTIY
TRBJ1-5 | TRBV2 | ASSDLVQGRSNQPQH
TRBJ1-4 | TRBV7-9 | ASSDLGDRGEKLF
TRBJ1-2 | TRBV5-4 | ASRRTGQGAWGDGYT
TRBJ2-2 | TRBV19 | ASRLGRREGTGELF
TRBJ1-5 | TRBV7-8 | ASQDRGSNQPQH
TRBJ2-7 | TRBV27 | ASSPPGQGPYEQY
TRBJ2-7 | TRBV6-6 | ASSNAGQSTYEQY
TRBJ2-7 | TRBV18 | ASSAGTESEQY
TRBJ2-5 | TRBV2 | ASYSVQETQY
TRBJ2-7 | TRBV27 | ASRDPTGSPYEQY
TRBJ1-5 | TRBV19 | ASSILPRKSGTERNQPQH
TRBJ1-4 | TRBV6-5 | ASLGTGKPDEKLF
TRBJ1-2 | TRBV2 | ASTRDKANYGYT
TRBJ2-2 | TRBV5-1 | ASNIQGINTGELF
TRBJ1-4 | TRBV5-4 | ASSAAGTGTEKLF
TRBJ1-6 | TRBV28 | ASSLTLDGSPLH
TRBJ2-2 | TRBV12-5 | ASGQGSVTGELF
TRBJ1-1 | TRBV10-3 | AILGGGGTEAF
TRBJ1-6 | TRBV30 | AHRDRDSLSSPLH
TRBJ2-1 | TRBV12-5 | ASATRPTYNEQF
TRBJ1-2 | TRBV12-3/TRBV12-4 | ASSLGQGYGYT
TRBJ1-6 | TRBV5-1 | ASSPGQSNSPLH
TRBJ2-1 | TRBV6-5 | ASSYSSTGGDEQF
TRBJ1-6 | TRBV6-6 | ASSLSVPNNSPLH
TRBJ2-7 | TRBV7-6 | ASSLAYNLEQY
TRBJ2-7 | TRBV15 | ATSLEIAGSSYEQY
TRBJ1-3 | TRBV7-9 | ASSPRTGTSGNTIY
TRBJ1-1 | TRBV28 | ATMTGGFTDTEAF
TRBJ1-4 | TRBV4-3 | ASSQDNRGREKLF
TRBJ1-1 | TRBV3-1/TRBV3-2 | ASSQRRDYPLEAF
TRBJ1-1 | TRBV2 | ASRKGVTEAF
TRBJ1-4 | TRBV30 | AWGRGREKLF
TRBJ2-1 | TRBV4-3 | ASSQEYLYNEQF
TRBJ1-1 | TRBV3-1/TRBV3-2 | ASSQDQAAF
TRBJ1-6 | TRBV12-3/TRBV12-4 | ASSLVGGPLH
TRBJ2-1 | TRBV7-2 | ASSLALTGINEQF